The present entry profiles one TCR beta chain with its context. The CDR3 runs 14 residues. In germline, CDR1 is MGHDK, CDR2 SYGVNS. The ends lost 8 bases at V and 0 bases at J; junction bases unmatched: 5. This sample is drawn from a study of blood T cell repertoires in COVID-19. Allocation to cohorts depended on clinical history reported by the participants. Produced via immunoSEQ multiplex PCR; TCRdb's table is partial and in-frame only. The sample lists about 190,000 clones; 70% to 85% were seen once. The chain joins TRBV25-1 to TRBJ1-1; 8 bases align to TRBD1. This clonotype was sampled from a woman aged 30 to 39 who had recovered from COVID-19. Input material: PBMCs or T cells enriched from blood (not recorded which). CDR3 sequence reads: CASHGQGMNTEAFF. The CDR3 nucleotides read TGTGCCAGCCACGGACAGGGCATGAACACTGAAGCTTTCTTT. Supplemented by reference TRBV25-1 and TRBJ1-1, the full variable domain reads EADIYQTPRYLVIGTGKKITLECSQTMGHDKMYWYQQDPGMELHLIHYSYGVNSTEKGDLSSESTVSRIRTEHFPLTLESARPSHTSQYLCASHGQGMNTEAFFGQGTRLTVV.